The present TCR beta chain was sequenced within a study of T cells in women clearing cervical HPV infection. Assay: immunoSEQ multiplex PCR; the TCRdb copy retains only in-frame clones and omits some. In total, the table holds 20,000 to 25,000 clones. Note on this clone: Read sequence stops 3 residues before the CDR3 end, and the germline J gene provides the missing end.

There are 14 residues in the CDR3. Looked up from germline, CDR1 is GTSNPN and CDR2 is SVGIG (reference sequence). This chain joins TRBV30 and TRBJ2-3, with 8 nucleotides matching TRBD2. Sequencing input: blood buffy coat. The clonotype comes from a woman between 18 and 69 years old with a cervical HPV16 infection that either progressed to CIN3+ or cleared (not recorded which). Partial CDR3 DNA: TGTGCCTGGAGTGCCGGGGGGGCACAAGAGACG. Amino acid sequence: CAWSAGGAQET. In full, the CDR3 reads CAWSAGGAQETQYF.